This entry is about one TCR beta chain. Its antigen is not yet known. No quality values exist for individual bases; no much larger clone is one base distant. These data are taken from a study of blood T cell repertoires in COVID-19 (dated by TCRdb to the early 2020s). Context from the whole study: The collaborator samples originated in the United States, Italy and Spain and spanned the acute and convalescent phases of COVID-19. Where available, HLA class I and class II types were obtained from metadata supplied by the sample provider rather than from assay-based typing. The prospective study material was composed of cDNA or gDNA derived from T cells, B-cell-depleted T cells, or PBMCs. The repertoires were released in a freely available public database intended as a resource for research on the immune response to SARS-CoV-2. Subjects who had been exposed to COVID-19, were actively infected with it, or had recovered from it provided the deeply sampled blood TCRbeta repertoires that made up the dataset. The samples were drawn from two sources: the first 160 participants of the ongoing ImmuneRACE study, and over 950 subjects contributed by 6 global collaborators. Nearly every sample came with metadata listing a de-identified subject ID, COVID-19 status, age in years and sex. Broad study findings and their caveats: The quantity of clinical and demographic metadata differed by source and by participant and was supplied without curation.

A second Seattle source provided samples from volunteer blood donors who had recovered from COVID-19. Each collaborating institution followed its own protocols to collect whole blood in K2EDTA tubes. For TCRbeta analysis, collaborators shipped samples in one of three forms: frozen whole blood, isolated PBMCs, or DNA extracted from either of those sample types. The immunoSEQ Assay, a bias-controlled multiplex PCR, was used to amplify TCRbeta CDR3 regions from genomic DNA. As for how the authors treated the data: The number of nucleated cells in each sample was estimated from the amplification of reference gene primers within the assay. To quantify the absolute abundance of each unique TCRbeta CDR3 rearrangement, sequence reads were collapsed and filtered. For each sample, productive Simpson clonality was calculated by taking the square root of Simpson's diversity index across productive rearrangements. Held by TCRdb, this immuneACCESS table contains in-frame sequences only and omits some clones. Under half of the omission traces to an unresolved V gene where checked; the cause of the rest is unknown. The V and J calls and the clone size are those of that table, but D and trimming were determined from the DNA. The sample table shows some 150,000 clones, and 84% are seen once. In total, the top ten clones hold around 7.6% of the sample.

CDR1 and CDR2, looked up from the germline V gene, are KGHDR and SFDVKD. The CDR3 runs 12 amino acids, cysteine and phenylalanine included. Of all the DNA, just the CDR3 is kept, 36 bases in frame from base 1. For this chain, trimming is 9 bases at the V end and 7 bases at the J end, and the number of junction bases without a gene match is 3. The receptor was isolated from a man aged 35-49 years who had recovered from COVID-19. The sample taken for sequencing was peripheral blood. This chain joins TRBV24-1 to TRBJ1-2, with 11 bases aligning to TRBD1. The CDR3 is CATQGQGGGYTF. The nucleotide sequence is given as TGTGCCACCCAGGGACAGGGGGGTGGCTACACCTTC.